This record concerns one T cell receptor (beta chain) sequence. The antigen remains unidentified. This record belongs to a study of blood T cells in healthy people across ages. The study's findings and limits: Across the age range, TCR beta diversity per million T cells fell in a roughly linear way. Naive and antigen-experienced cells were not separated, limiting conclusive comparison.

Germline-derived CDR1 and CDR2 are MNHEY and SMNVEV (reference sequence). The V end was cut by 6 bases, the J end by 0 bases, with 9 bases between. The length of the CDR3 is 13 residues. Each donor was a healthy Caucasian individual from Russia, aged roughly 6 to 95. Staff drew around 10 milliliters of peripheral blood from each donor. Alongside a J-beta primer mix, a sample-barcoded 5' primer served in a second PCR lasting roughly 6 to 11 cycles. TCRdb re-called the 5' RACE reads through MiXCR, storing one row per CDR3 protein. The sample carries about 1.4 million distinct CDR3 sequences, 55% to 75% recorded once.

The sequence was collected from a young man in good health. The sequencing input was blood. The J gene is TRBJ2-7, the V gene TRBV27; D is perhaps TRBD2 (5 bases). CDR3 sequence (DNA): TGTGCCAGCAGCGAGCGGCTCTCCTACGAGCAGTACTTC. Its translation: CASSERLSYEQYF.